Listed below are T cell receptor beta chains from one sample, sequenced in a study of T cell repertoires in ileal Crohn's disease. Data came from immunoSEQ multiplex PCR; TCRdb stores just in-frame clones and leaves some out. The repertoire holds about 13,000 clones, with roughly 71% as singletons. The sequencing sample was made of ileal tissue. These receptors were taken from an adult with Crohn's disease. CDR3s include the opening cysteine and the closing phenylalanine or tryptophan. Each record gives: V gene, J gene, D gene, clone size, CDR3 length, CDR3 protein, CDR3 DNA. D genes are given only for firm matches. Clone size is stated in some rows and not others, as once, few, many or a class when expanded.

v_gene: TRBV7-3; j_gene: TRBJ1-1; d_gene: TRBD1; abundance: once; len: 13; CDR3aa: CASRFDRDTEAFF; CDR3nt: TGTGCCAGCAGATTCGACAGGGACACTGAAGCTTTCTTT
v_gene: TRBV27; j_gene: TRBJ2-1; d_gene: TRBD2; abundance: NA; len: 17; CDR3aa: CASSSQTSGGPYNEQFF; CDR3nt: TGTGCCAGCAGTTCACAGACTAGCGGGGGCCCGTACAATGAGCAGTTCTTC
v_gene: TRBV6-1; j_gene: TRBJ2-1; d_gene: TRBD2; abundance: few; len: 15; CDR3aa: CASSEATSGGNEQFF; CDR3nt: TGTGCCAGCAGTGAAGCAACTAGCGGGGGGAATGAGCAGTTCTTC
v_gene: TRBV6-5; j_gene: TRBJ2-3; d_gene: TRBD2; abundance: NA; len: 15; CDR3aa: CASSPRAGGTDTQYF; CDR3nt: TGTGCCAGCAGTCCCCGGGCGGGGGGGACAGATACGCAGTATTTT
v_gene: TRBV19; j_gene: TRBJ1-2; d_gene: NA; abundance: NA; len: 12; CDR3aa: CASSTREYGYTF; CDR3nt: TGTGCCAGTAGCACCAGGGAATATGGCTACACCTTC
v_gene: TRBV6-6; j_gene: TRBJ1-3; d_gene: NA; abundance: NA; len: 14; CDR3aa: CASRPDSSGNTIYF; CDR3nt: TGTGCCAGCAGGCCCGACAGCTCTGGAAACACCATATATTTT
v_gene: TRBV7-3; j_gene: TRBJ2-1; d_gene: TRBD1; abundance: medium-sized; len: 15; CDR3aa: CASSDARDRVGEQFF; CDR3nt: TGTGCCAGCAGCGACGCCCGGGACAGGGTAGGTGAGCAGTTCTTC
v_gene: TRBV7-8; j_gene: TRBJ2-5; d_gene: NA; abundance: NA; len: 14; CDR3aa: CASSLGRSQETQYF; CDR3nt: TGTGCCAGCAGTTTAGGACGGTCCCAAGAGACCCAGTACTTC
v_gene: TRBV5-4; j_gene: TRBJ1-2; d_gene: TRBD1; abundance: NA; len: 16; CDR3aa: CASSLEAGGGIYGYTF; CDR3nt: TGTGCCAGCAGCTTGGAGGCAGGGGGCGGGATCTATGGCTACACCTTC
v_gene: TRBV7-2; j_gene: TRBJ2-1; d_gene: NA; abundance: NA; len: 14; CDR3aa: CASSLSGTYNEQFF; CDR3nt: TGTGCCAGCAGCTTATCCGGAACCTACAATGAGCAGTTCTTC
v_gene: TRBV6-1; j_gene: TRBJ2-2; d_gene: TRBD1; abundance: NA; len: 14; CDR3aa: CASSETGGIGELFF; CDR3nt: TGTGCCAGCAGCGAGACAGGGGGGATCGGGGAGCTGTTTTTT
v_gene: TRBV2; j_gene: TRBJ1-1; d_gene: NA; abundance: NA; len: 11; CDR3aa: CASRRGPEAFF; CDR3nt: TGTGCCAGCAGGCGAGGCCCTGAAGCTTTCTTT
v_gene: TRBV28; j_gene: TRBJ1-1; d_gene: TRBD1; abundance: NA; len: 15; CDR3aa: CASSSWTGKNTEAFF; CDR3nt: TGTGCCAGCAGTTCTTGGACAGGGAAGAACACTGAAGCTTTCTTT
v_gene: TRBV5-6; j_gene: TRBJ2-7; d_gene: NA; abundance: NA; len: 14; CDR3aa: CASSFLRGDYEQYF; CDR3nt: TGTGCCAGCAGCTTCCTTAGGGGAGACTACGAGCAGTACTTC
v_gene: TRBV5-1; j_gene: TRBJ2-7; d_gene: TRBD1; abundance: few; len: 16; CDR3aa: CASSYTGTGTFYEQYF; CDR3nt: TGCGCCAGCAGTTACACCGGGACAGGTACCTTCTACGAGCAGTACTTC
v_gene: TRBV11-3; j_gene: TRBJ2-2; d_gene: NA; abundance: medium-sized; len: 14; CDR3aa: CASSPGTDPGELFF; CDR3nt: TGTGCCAGCAGCCCAGGGACTGATCCCGGGGAGCTGTTTTTT
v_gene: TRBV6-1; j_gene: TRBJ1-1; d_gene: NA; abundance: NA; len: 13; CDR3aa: CASRDQGMTEAFF; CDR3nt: TGTGCCAGCAGAGATCAAGGGATGACTGAAGCTTTCTTT
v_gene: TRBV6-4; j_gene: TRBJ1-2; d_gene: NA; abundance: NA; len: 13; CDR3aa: CASSGVAGYGYTF; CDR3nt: TGTGCCAGCAGCGGGGTTGCAGGCTATGGCTACACCTTC
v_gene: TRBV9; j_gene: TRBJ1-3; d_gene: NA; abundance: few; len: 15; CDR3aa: CASSPQVSSGNTIYF; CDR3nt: TGTGCCAGCAGCCCCCAAGTATCCTCTGGAAACACCATATATTTT
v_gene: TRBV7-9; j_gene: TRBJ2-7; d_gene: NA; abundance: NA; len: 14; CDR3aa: CASSYDEFRNEQYF; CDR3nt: TGTGCCAGCAGTTATGACGAGTTCAGGAACGAGCAGTACTTC
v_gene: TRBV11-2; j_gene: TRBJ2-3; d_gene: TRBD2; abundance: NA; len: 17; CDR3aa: CASSPDGLAGGVDTQYF; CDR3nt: TGTGCCAGCAGCCCCGATGGCCTAGCGGGGGGGGTAGATACGCAGTATTTT
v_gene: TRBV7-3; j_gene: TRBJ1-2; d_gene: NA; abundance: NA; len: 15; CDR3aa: CASSPSAGVNYGYTF; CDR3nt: TGTGCCAGCAGCCCCTCCGCAGGGGTGAACTATGGCTACACCTTC
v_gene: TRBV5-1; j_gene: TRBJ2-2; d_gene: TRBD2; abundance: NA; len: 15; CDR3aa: CASSFTSGGTGELFF; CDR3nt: TGCGCCAGCAGCTTCACTAGCGGGGGCACCGGGGAGCTGTTTTTT
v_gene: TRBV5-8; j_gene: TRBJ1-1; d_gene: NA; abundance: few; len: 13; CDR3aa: CASSLLISPEAFF; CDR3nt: TGTGCCAGCAGCTTGCTTATATCCCCTGAAGCTTTCTTT
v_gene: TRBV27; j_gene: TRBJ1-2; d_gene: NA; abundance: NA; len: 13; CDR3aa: CASSSQGPYGYTF; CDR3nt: TGTGCCAGCAGTTCACAGGGACCCTATGGCTACACCTTC
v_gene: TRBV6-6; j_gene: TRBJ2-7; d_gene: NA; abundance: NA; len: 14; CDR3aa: CASSSRGLTYEQYF; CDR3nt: TGTGCCAGCAGTTCACGGGGTTTAACCTACGAGCAGTACTTC
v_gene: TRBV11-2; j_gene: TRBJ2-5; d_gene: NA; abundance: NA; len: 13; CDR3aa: CASSLPGQETQYF; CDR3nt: TGTGCCAGCAGCTTACCGGGGCAAGAGACCCAGTACTTC
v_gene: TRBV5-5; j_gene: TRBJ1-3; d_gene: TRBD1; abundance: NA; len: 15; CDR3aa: CASSRQGLWGNTIYF; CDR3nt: TGTGCCAGCAGCCGACAGGGGCTGTGGGGAAACACCATATATTTT
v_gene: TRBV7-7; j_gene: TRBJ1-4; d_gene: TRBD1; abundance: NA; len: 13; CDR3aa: CASSQGAGEKLFF; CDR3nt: TGTGCTAGCAGCCAGGGGGCTGGGGAAAAACTGTTTTTT
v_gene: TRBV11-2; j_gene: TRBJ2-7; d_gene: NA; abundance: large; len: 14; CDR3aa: CASSIKPLSYEQYF; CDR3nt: TGTGCCAGCAGCATCAAGCCGTTGAGCTACGAGCAGTACTTC
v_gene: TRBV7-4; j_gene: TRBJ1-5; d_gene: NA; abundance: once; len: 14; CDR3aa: CASSFSGSNQPQHF; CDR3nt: TGTGCCAGCAGCTTTTCGGGATCCAATCAGCCCCAGCATTTT
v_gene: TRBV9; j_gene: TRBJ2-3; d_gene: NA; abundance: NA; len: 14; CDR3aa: CASSVGAHTDTQYF; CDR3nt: TGTGCCAGCAGCGTAGGTGCACACACAGATACGCAGTATTTT
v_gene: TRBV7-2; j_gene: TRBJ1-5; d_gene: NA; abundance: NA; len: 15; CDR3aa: CASSPGGSNNQPQHF; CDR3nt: TGTGCCAGCAGCCCGGGGGGGAGTAACAATCAGCCCCAGCATTTT
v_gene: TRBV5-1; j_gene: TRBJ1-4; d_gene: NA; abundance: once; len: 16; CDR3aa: CASSFLAGSTNEKLFF; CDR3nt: TGCGCCAGCAGCTTCTTGGCGGGGTCAACTAATGAAAAACTGTTTTTT
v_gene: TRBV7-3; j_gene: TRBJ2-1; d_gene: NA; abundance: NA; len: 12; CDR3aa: CASSLSSNEQFF; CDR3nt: TGTGCCAGCAGCTTAAGTTCCAATGAGCAGTTCTTC